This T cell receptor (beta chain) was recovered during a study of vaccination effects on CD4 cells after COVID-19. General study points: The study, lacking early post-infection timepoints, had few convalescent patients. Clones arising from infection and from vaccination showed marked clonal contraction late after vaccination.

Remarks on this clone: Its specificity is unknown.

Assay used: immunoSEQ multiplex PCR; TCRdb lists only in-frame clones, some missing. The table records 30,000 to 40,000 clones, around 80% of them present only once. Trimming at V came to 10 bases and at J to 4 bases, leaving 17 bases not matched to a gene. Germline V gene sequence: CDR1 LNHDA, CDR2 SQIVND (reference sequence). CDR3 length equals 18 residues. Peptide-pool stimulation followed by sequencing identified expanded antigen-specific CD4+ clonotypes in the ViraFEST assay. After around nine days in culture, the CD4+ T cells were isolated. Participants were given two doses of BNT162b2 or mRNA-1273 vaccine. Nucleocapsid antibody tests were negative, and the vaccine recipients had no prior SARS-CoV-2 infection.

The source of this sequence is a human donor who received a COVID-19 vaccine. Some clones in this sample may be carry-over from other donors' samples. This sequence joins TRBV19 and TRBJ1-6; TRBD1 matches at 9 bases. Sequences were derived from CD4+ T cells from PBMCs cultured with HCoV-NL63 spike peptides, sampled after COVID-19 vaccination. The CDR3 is CATRPGTGTNVYNSPLHF. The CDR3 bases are TGTGCCACCCGTCCCGGGACAGGGACCAATGTGTATAATTCACCCCTCCACTTT.